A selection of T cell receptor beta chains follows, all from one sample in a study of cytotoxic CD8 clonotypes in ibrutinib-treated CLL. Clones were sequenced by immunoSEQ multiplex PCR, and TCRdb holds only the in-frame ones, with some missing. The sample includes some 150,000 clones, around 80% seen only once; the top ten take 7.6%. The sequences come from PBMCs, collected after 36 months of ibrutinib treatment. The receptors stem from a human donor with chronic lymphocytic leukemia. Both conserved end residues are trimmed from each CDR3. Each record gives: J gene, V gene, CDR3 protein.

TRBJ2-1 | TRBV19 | ASSMGREYYNEQF
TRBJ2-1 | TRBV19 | ASSIVDFQGNEQF
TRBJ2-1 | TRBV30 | AWRRLAGPYNEQF
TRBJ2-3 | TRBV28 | ASSSGVVGTDTQY
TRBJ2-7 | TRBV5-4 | ASSLSGRGSYEQY
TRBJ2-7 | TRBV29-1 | SVGDTASDEQY
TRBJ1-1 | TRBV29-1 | STGRSNTEAF
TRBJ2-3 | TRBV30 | AWVLAGGADTQY
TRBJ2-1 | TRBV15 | ATSREGGGLSYNEQF
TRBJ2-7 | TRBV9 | ASSGQGAYEQY
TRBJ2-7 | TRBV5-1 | ASSLELAVYEQY
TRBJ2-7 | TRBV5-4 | ASSISDTLQY
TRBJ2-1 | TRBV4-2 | ASSPIRGERGSYNEQF
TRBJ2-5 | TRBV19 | ASSGRYQETQY
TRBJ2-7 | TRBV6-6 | ASSSSSTSYEQY
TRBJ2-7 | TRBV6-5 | ASSSGTATYEQY